This TCR beta chain was captured in a study of PD-1 blockade in classical Hodgkin lymphoma. The CDR3 length is 15 residues. The germline CDR1 and CDR2 sequences are SGHRS and YFSETQ. V lost 4 bases, J lost 4 bases, and 5 bases stayed unmatched. Only in-frame clones appear in the TCRdb table, and some are missing; sequencing was by immunoSEQ multiplex PCR. The table includes 25,000 to 30,000 clones, approximately 70% detected once. By its share, this clone is medium-sized. Each patient experienced a relapse that followed autologous stem cell transplantation, and brentuximab vedotin exposure varied. The sequenced sample was peripheral blood mononuclear cells (PBMCs), obtained before the second cycle of nivolumab. This clonotype was sampled from a human donor with classical Hodgkin lymphoma. V and J are TRBV5-1 and TRBJ1-3; TRBD1 matches at 10 bases. The CDR3 bases are TGCGCCAGCAGCCCCGGGACAGGGGCCGGAAACACCATATATTTT. Translation: CASSPGTGAGNTIYF.